Below are 30 T cell receptor beta chains sequenced from a single sample in a study of blood T cell repertoires in COVID-19. Assay used: immunoSEQ multiplex PCR; TCRdb lists only in-frame clones, some missing. The data hold fewer than 300,000 clones, with over 70% observed a single time. Material for sequencing was peripheral blood. Receptor source: a woman aged 80 or over with acute or convalescent COVID-19.

The CDR3 coding sequence is TGTGCCAGTAGTATCACGGGAGGAGTGTCAGAGACCCAGTACTTC. Translation: CASSITGGVSETQYF. This rearrangement joins TRBV19 to TRBJ2-5; 7 bases agree with TRBD2. This CDR3 spans 15 amino acids. With V trimmed by 3 bases and J by 4 bases, 8 bases remained unmatched. CDR1 and CDR2 from the germline V gene are LNHDA and SQIVND (reference sequence).

With respect to this clone: Different DNA sequences within this sample yield the same CDR3. V is TRBV7-2 and J is TRBJ2-2; TRBD2 aligns across 9 bases. Germline-derived CDR1 and CDR2 are SGHTA and FQGNSA. The CDR3 spans 17 residues. Unmatched junction bases numbered 7, after V lost 2 bases and J lost 3 bases. The CDR3 DNA is TGTGCCAGCAGCTTAAAGGCGGGGGGGCGGCACACCGGGGAGCTGTTTTTT. Translating it yields CASSLKAGGRHTGELFF.

The chain is built from TRBV5-5 and TRBJ1-1; TRBD1 might be the D (5 bases). Germline CDR1 is SGHKS and CDR2 is YYEKEE (reference sequence). Trimming took 5 bases from V and 1 from J, leaving 9 bases between them. CDR3 length equals 13 residues. The CDR3 DNA sequence: TGTGCCAGCAGACGTGACAGGAACACTGAAGCTTTCTTT. Translating it yields CASRRDRNTEAFF.

At least ten counts were recorded for this clone. The genes are TRBV3-1 (or the pseudogene TRBV3-2) and TRBJ2-7, with TRBD1 identical over 9 bases. Unmatched junction bases numbered 3, after V lost 0 bases and J lost 0 bases. This CDR3 is 16 amino acids long. CDR1 LGHDT and CDR2 YNNKEL come from the germline V gene (reference sequence). The CDR3 loop is CASSQDLDRGSYEQYF. The CDR3 region has the DNA TGTGCCAGCAGCCAAGATCTGGACAGGGGCTCCTACGAGCAGTACTTC.

The rearrangement joins TRBV5-1 to TRBJ1-6; D may be TRBD1 (6 bases). Germline CDR1 SGHRS, CDR2 YFSETQ. This CDR3 is 14 amino acids long. V gave up 3 bases and J gave up 7 bases, with 11 bases separating them. CDR3: CASSYDRLNSPLHF. In DNA form, the CDR3 reads TGCGCCAGCAGCTATGACAGGTTAAATTCACCCCTCCACTTT.

V usage is TRBV11-3 and J usage is TRBJ2-1; 7 bases match TRBD1. Per the germline V gene, CDR1 is SGHNT and CDR2 is YENEEA. With 5 bases clipped from V and 4 bases from J, the junction kept 8 bases outside the gene matches. CDR3 length: 15 amino acids. CDR3 sequence: CASSRTGLPYNEQFF. The CDR3 bases are TGTGCCAGCAGCAGGACAGGTCTCCCATACAATGAGCAGTTCTTC.

This rearrangement joins TRBV5-6 to TRBJ1-4, with 7 nucleotides matching TRBD1. Unmatched junction bases numbered 16, after V lost 4 bases and J lost 7 bases. Germline loops: CDR1 SGHDT, CDR2 YYEEEE. This CDR3 is built from 17 residues. For the CDR3, the DNA is TGTGCCAGCAGCGTGAACAGGGGAAGTGGGCTGAGTGAAAAACTGTTTTTT. As protein: CASSVNRGSGLSEKLFF. The full variable domain, rest sourced from reference TRBV5-6 and TRBJ1-4, is DAGVTQSPTHLIKTRGQQVTLRCSPKSGHDTVSWYQQALGQGPQFIFQYYEEEERQRGNFPDRFSGHQFPNYSSELNVNALLLGDSALYLCASSVNRGSGLSEKLFFGSGTQLSVL.

This clone was recorded only once. This rearrangement joins TRBV28 to TRBJ1-2, with TRBD1 as a possible D gene (5 bases). V lost 2 bases and J 4 bases, leaving 14 bases between the germline ends. CDR3 length equals 15 residues. Germline CDR1 MDHEN, CDR2 SYDVKM. The CDR3 spells CASSLLAGNFYGYTF. In DNA, the CDR3 is TGTGCCAGCAGTTTACTCGCAGGGAATTTCTATGGCTACACCTTC.

J is TRBJ1-3 and V is TRBV27; 8 bases agree with TRBD1. Trimming removed 0 bases from V and 2 bases from J; junction bases left unmatched: 3. CDR3 length equals 16 residues. Germline V gives CDR1 MNHEY, CDR2 SMNVEV (reference sequence). The CDR3 loop reads CASSLSMTGAGNTIYF. CDR3 coding DNA: TGTGCCAGCAGTTTATCGATGACAGGGGCTGGAAACACCATATATTTT.

The rearrangement links TRBV5-5 to TRBJ2-7; 8 bases map to TRBD1. The CDR3 consists of 17 residues. CDR1 is SGHKS, CDR2 YYEKEE, per germline (reference sequence). With 0 bases clipped from V and 1 base from J, the junction kept 9 bases outside the gene matches. CDR3 sequence: CASSLVPGQGLSYEQYF. DNA for the CDR3: TGTGCCAGCAGCTTGGTTCCTGGACAGGGCCTTTCCTACGAGCAGTACTTC. Supplemented by reference TRBV5-5 and TRBJ2-7, the full variable domain reads DAGVTQSPTHLIKTRGQQVTLRCSPISGHKSVSWYQQVLGQGPQFIFQYYEKEERGRGNFPDRFSARQFPNYSSELNVNALLLGDSALYLCASSLVPGQGLSYEQYFGPGTRLTVT.

This chain connects TRBV11-1 to TRBJ1-4, with D possibly TRBD1 on 6 matching bases. This CDR3 region has 13 residues. V was cut by 5 bases and J by 8 bases, with 12 bases left in between. Germline-derived CDR1 and CDR2 are SGHAT and FQDESV (reference sequence). The CDR3 here is CASSVDQGEKLFF. CDR3 coding DNA: TGTGCCAGCAGCGTCGACCAGGGGGAAAAACTGTTTTTT.

Only a few counts were recorded for this clone. The chain is built from TRBV5-1 and TRBJ2-7; 10 bases match TRBD2. Per germline, CDR1 SGHRS and CDR2 YFSETQ. V was pared by 0 bases and J by 4 bases, with 4 bases of the junction left unmatched. The CDR3 is 15 amino acids. CDR3 nucleotide sequence: TGCGCCAGCAGCTTGGGAAGCGGGAGGGGGTACGAGCAGTACTTC. This sequence encodes CASSLGSGRGYEQYF. The whole variable domain, remainder taken from reference TRBV5-1 and TRBJ2-7, is KAGVTQTPRYLIKTRGQQVTLSCSPISGHRSVSWYQQTPGQGLQFLFEYFSETQRNKGNFPGRFSGRQFSNSRSEMNVSTLELGDSALYLCASSLGSGRGYEQYFGPGTRLTVT.

This clone has a handful of counts. The chain couples TRBV5-1 to TRBJ1-2; 10 bases map to TRBD1. The length of the CDR3 is 15 residues. The V segment lost 4 bases and the J segment 7 bases; nucleotides outside the gene matches: 10. CDR1 is SGHRS and CDR2 is YFSETQ in the germline V gene. Here the CDR3 reads CASSQRGQGPGGYTF. As DNA, the CDR3 is TGCGCCAGCAGCCAGCGGGGACAGGGGCCTGGTGGCTACACCTTC.

This chain joins TRBV18 and TRBJ1-2; D is perhaps TRBD1 (6 bases). Germline lookup yields CDR1 KGHSH and CDR2 LQKENI. The CDR3 loop spans 15 amino acids. V was shortened by 0 bases and J by 4 bases, with 12 bases between the two germline ends. The CDR3 sequence: CASSPPAGAGYGYTF. CDR3 nucleotide sequence: TGTGCCAGCTCACCACCGGCAGGGGCTGGCTATGGCTACACCTTC.

The CDR3 DNA sequence: TGTGCCAGCTCACAAATCTCCGGTGGACACGGGGCTTTCTTT. Translated, it gives CASSQISGGHGAFF. The rearrangement links TRBV18 to TRBJ1-1, with D possibly matching TRBD1 (5 bases). The CDR3 contains 14 residues. Trimming shortened V by 4 bases and J by 11 bases, and 20 bases separated the two germline ends. Looked up from germline, CDR1 is KGHSH and CDR2 is LQKENI.

The V call is TRBV6-1, the J call TRBJ1-4; tentatively, D is TRBD1 (6 bases). Germline values: CDR1 MNHNS, CDR2 SASEGT. V dropped 1 base and J dropped 4 bases, with 10 bases sitting between them. This CDR3 is 15 amino acids long. The CDR3 is CASSEVTGLNEKLFF. CDR3 nucleotides: TGTGCCAGCAGTGAAGTGACAGGCCTTAATGAAAAACTGTTTTTT.

The chain carries TRBV3-1 (or the pseudogene TRBV3-2) and TRBJ1-1; weak D call: TRBD1 (5 bases). V lost 1 base, J lost 11 bases, and 11 bases lay in between. Per the germline V gene, CDR1 is LGHDT and CDR2 is YNNKEL (reference sequence). The CDR3 totals 12 residues. CDR3 region: CASSQVQGLAFF. The DNA for the CDR3 is TGTGCCAGCAGCCAAGTCCAGGGTTTGGCTTTCTTT.

This clone has more than one count but fewer than ten. The rearrangement uses TRBV6-2 or TRBV6-3 and TRBJ1-2; no definite D call. Germline loops: CDR1 MNHEY, CDR2 SVGEGT. The CDR3 spans 14 residues. V lost 0 bases, J lost 7 bases, and 12 bases lay in between. In nucleotides, the CDR3 is TGTGCCAGCAGTTACTCGCCGGAACAGCCTGGCTACACCTTC. Residues: CASSYSPEQPGYTF.

This rearrangement joins TRBV9 to TRBJ2-2; 11 nucleotides match TRBD2. Germline V gives CDR1 SGDLS, CDR2 YYNGEE. The CDR3 is made up of 16 amino acids. Germline trimming cut 2 bases from V and 1 base from J; bases unmatched to any gene: 1. The CDR3 protein is CASSVGLAGNTGELFF. The CDR3 nucleotides are TGTGCCAGCAGCGTCGGACTAGCGGGGAACACCGGGGAGCTGTTTTTT.

This clone was found a few times. The gene calls are TRBV30 and TRBJ1-3; 9 bases align to TRBD1. Looked up from germline, CDR1 is GTSNPN and CDR2 is SVGIG (reference sequence). Losses at the gene ends were 0 bases for V and 4 bases for J; bases not matched to a gene: 4. The CDR3 spans 15 residues. CDR3 sequence: CAWSVRTGGGNTIYF. The CDR3 coding sequence is TGTGCCTGGAGTGTACGCACAGGGGGCGGAAACACCATATATTTT.

With regard to this clone: Other DNA variants within this sample encode the same CDR3. The chain is built from TRBV5-4 and TRBJ2-1; 7 nucleotides align to TRBD2. With V trimmed by 0 bases and J by 5 bases, 2 bases remained unmatched. Looked up from germline, CDR1 is SGHNT and CDR2 is YYREEE (reference sequence). This CDR3 comprises 14 residues. The CDR3 DNA reads as TGTGCCAGCAGCTTGGCGGGAGGCCACAATGAGCAGTTCTTC. Encoded protein: CASSLAGGHNEQFF.

The rearrangement links TRBV20-1 to TRBJ1-2, with D uncertain. The CDR3 has 11 residues. CDR1 and CDR2 from the germline V gene are DFQATT and SNEGSKA (reference sequence). V was clipped by 4 bases and J by 2 bases, with 5 bases between them. The CDR3 reads CSATHNYGYTF. CDR3 DNA: TGCAGTGCTACACACAACTATGGCTACACCTTC.

The V call is TRBV7-2, the J call TRBJ2-5, with a weak D call TRBD2 (6 bases). Trimming pared 5 bases from V and 2 bases from J, leaving 15 bases between. This CDR3 has 15 residues. The germline V gene has CDR1 SGHTA and CDR2 FQGNSA. The CDR3 DNA is TGTGCCAGCAGCAGCCGGACTATCAAACAAGAGACCCAGTACTTC. Translation: CASSSRTIKQETQYF.

CDR3 nucleotides: TGCAGTGCTAGTCTAGCGGGAGTCCAAGAGACCCAGTACTTC. Protein: CSASLAGVQETQYF. This sequence joins TRBV20-1 and TRBJ2-5, with 10 bases lining up with TRBD2. J gave up 1 base and V 3 bases, and 2 bases lay outside the gene matches. Germline CDR1 reads DFQATT; CDR2 reads SNEGSKA (reference sequence). CDR3 size: 14 residues.

This clone was counted between two and nine times. This chain joins TRBV4-2 and TRBJ1-2; 7 bases fit TRBD1. CDR3 size: 12 residues. Germline CDR1 and CDR2: LGHNA and YNFKEQ. With V trimmed by 4 bases and J by 6 bases, 2 bases remained unmatched. The DNA of the CDR3 is TGTGCCAGCAGCCGGCAGGGGGATGGCTACACCTTC. Its translation: CASSRQGDGYTF.

V gene TRBV4-1 combines with J gene TRBJ1-1; weak D call: TRBD1 (6 bases). V lost 2 bases and J lost 0, with 7 bases in between. CDR3 length: 14 amino acids. The germline V gene has CDR1 MGHRA and CDR2 YSYEKL. The DNA of the CDR3 is TGCGCCAGCAGCCAAAGGACAGTGAACACTGAAGCTTTCTTT. Its protein product is CASSQRTVNTEAFF.

This clone was detected once. The gene calls are TRBV7-2 and TRBJ1-5; D unclear. V lost 5 bases to trimming and J lost 0 bases, with 8 bases between them. Germline CDR1 reads SGHTA; CDR2 reads FQGNSA. The length of the CDR3 is 14 residues. CDR3 region: CASSHSYSNQPQHF. The CDR3 DNA is TGTGCCAGCAGCCACAGCTATAGCAATCAGCCCCAGCATTTT.

The chain carries TRBV19 and TRBJ1-2; D remains ambiguous. Germline V gene lookup returns CDR1 LNHDA and CDR2 SQIVND (reference sequence). Trimming removed 4 bases at V and 3 bases at J, with 21 bases between. CDR3 length: 17 amino acids. CDR3 amino acids: CASSRSRTEPLDYGYTF. The CDR3, as DNA: TGTGCCAGTAGTAGGTCCCGAACAGAACCACTTGACTATGGCTACACCTTC.

This chain links TRBV25-1 with TRBJ1-1; D remains unclear. V gave up 0 bases and J gave up 10 bases, with 12 bases separating them. Per germline, CDR1 MGHDK and CDR2 SYGVNS. This CDR3 region has 13 residues. CDR3 nucleotides: TGTGCCAGCAGTGAATACGGTTTCAACTCAGCTTTCTTT. Protein sequence: CASSEYGFNSAFF.

The chain carries TRBV7-9 and TRBJ1-5; 12 nucleotides line up with TRBD1. CDR3 length: 16 amino acids. Germline lookup yields CDR1 SEHNR and CDR2 FQNEAQ (reference sequence). V gave up 3 bases and J gave up 7 bases; unmatched junction bases: 7. The CDR3 here is CASSFPGGTGGQPQHF. As DNA, the CDR3 is TGTGCCAGCAGCTTCCCTGGGGGGACAGGGGGCCAGCCCCAGCATTTT.